These 32 T cell receptor beta chains share one sample of origin, sequenced in a study of blood T cell repertoires in COVID-19. Some clones are missing from TCRdb's copy, which holds only in-frame ones; the method was immunoSEQ multiplex PCR. The profile shows under 250,000 clones, around four fifths of them singletons. Source material: peripheral blood. Source of these receptors: a woman aged 50 to 60 with acute or convalescent COVID-19.

This clone has just one count. One end of the junction varies from germline; a read error may be responsible. The rearrangement links TRBV11-2 to TRBJ2-1; possible D gene TRBD1, 5 bases. Germline CDR1 is SGHAT and CDR2 is FQNNGV. The CDR3 contains 12 residues. For the CDR3, the DNA is TGTGCCAGCAGTTTAGAAGGGGATGAGCAGTTCTTC. This encodes CASSLEGDEQFF.

The chain has TRBV6-5 and TRBJ2-7, with 9 bases identical to TRBD1. CDR3 length: 14 amino acids. The germline V gene encodes CDR1 MNHEY and CDR2 SVGAGI. V dropped 7 bases and J dropped 5; count of bases not matched to a gene: 9. CDR3 DNA sequence: TGTGCCAGCACCCAACAGGGGGCGTTTGACGAGCAGTACTTC. This codes for CASTQQGAFDEQYF.

V usage is TRBV9 and J usage is TRBJ2-1; TRBD2 matches at 7 bases. The germline V gene has CDR1 SGDLS and CDR2 YYNGEE. The trim removed 2 bases at V and 7 bases at J, leaving 9 bases unmatched. The CDR3 is 15 residues long. CDR3 sequence: CASSVRAGVENEQFF. The CDR3 nucleotides read TGTGCCAGCAGCGTTCGGGCGGGAGTCGAGAATGAGCAGTTCTTC.

CDR3 loop: CASSYGTGADTEAFF. The CDR3 DNA reads as TGTGCCAGCAGTTACGGGACAGGGGCCGACACTGAAGCTTTCTTT. The V gene is TRBV6-5, the J gene TRBJ1-1; 10 nucleotides line up with TRBD1. CDR1 is MNHEY and CDR2 is SVGAGI in the germline V gene. The CDR3 is 15 residues long. Losses at the gene ends were 2 bases for V and 3 bases for J; bases not matched to a gene: 3.

This clone was seen a few times. This rearrangement joins TRBV3-1 (or the pseudogene TRBV3-2) to TRBJ2-7, with D uncertain. Trimming left V 0 bases short and J 1 base short, with 4 bases between. The CDR3 runs to 13 residues. CDR1 is LGHDT and CDR2 is YNNKEL in the germline V gene (reference sequence). CDR3 in DNA: TGTGCCAGCAGCCAAGATCTTTCCTACGAGCAGTACTTC. Its protein product is CASSQDLSYEQYF.

In regard to this clone: The sample holds other DNA sequences that translate to the same CDR3. The rearrangement links TRBV7-2 to TRBJ2-7, with 10 nucleotides matching TRBD2. V dropped 3 bases and J dropped 4; count of bases not matched to a gene: 6. This CDR3 contains 15 residues. The germline V gene encodes CDR1 SGHTA and CDR2 FQGNSA. CDR3 in amino acids: CASSFLAGDSYEQYF. Written as DNA, the CDR3 is TGTGCCAGCAGCTTTCTAGCGGGGGACTCGTACGAGCAGTACTTC.

This chain's CDR3 is CASSYSRTGGNTIYF. The CDR3 nucleotides read TGTGCCAGCAGTTACTCGAGGACAGGGGGAAACACCATATATTTT. The V and J genes are TRBV6-5 and TRBJ1-3; TRBD1 aligns across 8 bases. The V gene end was trimmed by 0 bases and the J gene end by 4 bases; junction bases not matched to a gene: 2. This CDR3 has 15 amino acids. Germline V CDR1 and CDR2: MNHEY, SVGAGI.

DNA of the CDR3: TGTGCCAGCAGCTTTCCCGGACTAGCCCGCGAGCAGTACTTC. It codes for CASSFPGLAREQYF. V usage is TRBV11-2 and J usage is TRBJ2-7; 8 nucleotides match TRBD2. The germline V gene has CDR1 SGHAT and CDR2 FQNNGV. There are 14 residues in the CDR3. J gave up 6 bases and V 3 bases, and 7 bases lay outside the gene matches.

This clone was observed once. This chain connects TRBV5-1 to TRBJ2-1; D gene uncertain. Germline assignment: CDR1 SGHRS and CDR2 YFSETQ. CDR3 length equals 17 residues. The V end was cut by 0 bases, the J end by 3 bases, with 16 bases between. CDR3 in DNA: TGCGCCAGCAGCTTGGCGGCAGGCGCCTCTGGCTACAATGAGCAGTTCTTC. Encoded protein: CASSLAAGASGYNEQFF.

This clone has more than one count but fewer than ten. This chain uses TRBV7-2 with TRBJ1-6, with TRBD1 as a possible D gene (6 bases). Germline CDR1 reads SGHTA; CDR2 reads FQGNSA. This CDR3 region has 14 residues. Trimming took off 6 bases at V and 8 bases at J, with 14 bases between the two ends. This CDR3 reads CASSFRGADSPLHF. The CDR3 DNA is TGTGCCAGCAGTTTCAGGGGTGCGGATTCACCCCTCCACTTT.

This sequence joins TRBV2 and TRBJ1-2; a possible D gene is TRBD1 (6 bases). V lost 3 bases to trimming and J lost 4 bases, with 9 bases between them. Germline CDR1 SNHLY, CDR2 FYNNEI. The CDR3 consists of 13 residues. The CDR3 reads CASSDQGIYGYTF. The CDR3 DNA sequence: TGTGCCAGCAGTGATCAGGGGATCTATGGCTACACCTTC.

This rearrangement joins TRBV4-1 to TRBJ1-1, with a tentative D call TRBD1 (6 bases). The CDR3 is made up of 16 amino acids. Germline V gene sequence: CDR1 MGHRA, CDR2 YSYEKL. Trimming pared 0 bases from V and 1 base from J, leaving 12 bases between. Here the CDR3 reads CASSQEGAYGNTEAFF. As DNA, the CDR3 is TGCGCCAGCAGCCAAGAGGGGGCCTATGGGAACACTGAAGCTTTCTTT.

The chain uses TRBV5-1 and TRBJ2-5; 8 bases are shared with TRBD1. The CDR3 totals 15 residues. Germline values: CDR1 SGHRS, CDR2 YFSETQ. V dropped 4 bases and J dropped 4; count of bases not matched to a gene: 9. Here the CDR3 reads CASSLDREGGETQYF. The CDR3 DNA reads as TGCGCCAGCAGCCTGGACAGGGAAGGAGGAGAGACCCAGTACTTC.

V is TRBV30 and J is TRBJ2-7, with a weak D call TRBD1 (6 bases). Germline CDR1 and CDR2: GTSNPN and SVGIG (reference sequence). CDR3 length: 13 residues. CDR3 sequence: CVKRRAGVREQYF. In DNA, the CDR3 is TGTGTAAAGAGGCGGGCAGGGGTTCGTGAGCAGTACTTC. The full variable domain, completed using reference TRBV30 and TRBJ2-7, is SQTIHQWPATLVQPVGSPLSLECTVEGTSNPNLYWYRQAAGRGLQLLFYSVGIGQISSEVPQNLSASRPQDRQFILSSKKLLLSDSGFYLCVKRRAGVREQYFGPGTRLTVT.

The chain couples TRBV28 to TRBJ1-1; 7 bases map to TRBD1. The CDR3 spans 13 residues. V lost 4 bases and J lost 5; bases outside the gene matches: 4. The germline CDR1 and CDR2 sequences are MDHEN and SYDVKM. The CDR3 nucleotides are TGTGCCAGCAGTTCGTGGGACAGAACTGAAGCTTTCTTT. Protein product: CASSSWDRTEAFF.

This clone is a singleton in its sample. The V and J genes are TRBV24-1 and TRBJ2-6, with 12 bases that match TRBD1. Germline-derived CDR1 and CDR2 are KGHDR and SFDVKD. The CDR3 covers 18 residues. Unmatched junction bases numbered 6, after V lost 4 bases and J lost 3 bases. The CDR3 spells CATSDSGQGAYGANVLTF. DNA of the CDR3: TGTGCCACCAGTGACTCGGGACAGGGGGCTTATGGGGCCAACGTCCTGACTTTC.

This chain joins TRBV28 and TRBJ2-2; unclear D gene. Germline V gene sequence: CDR1 MDHEN, CDR2 SYDVKM. The ends were cut back, 6 bases at V and 0 bases at J, with 14 bases in the middle. The CDR3 length is 16 residues. This CDR3 is CASSPEVAPNTGELFF. The CDR3 DNA is TGTGCCAGCAGCCCTGAGGTAGCACCGAACACCGGGGAGCTGTTTTTT. Filled out from reference TRBV28 and TRBJ2-2, the complete variable domain reads DVKVTQSSRYLVKRTGEKVFLECVQDMDHENMFWYRQDPGLGLRLIYFSYDVKMKEKGDIPEGYSVSREKKERFSLILESASTNQTSMYLCASSPEVAPNTGELFFGEGSRLTVL.

The chain has TRBV13 and TRBJ1-4; no clear D gene. The CDR3 is made up of 15 amino acids. CDR1 and CDR2 (germline): PRHDT, FYEKMQ (reference sequence). Deletions cut 2 bases from V and 5 bases from J, with 12 bases between. The CDR3 protein is CASSLREPKNEKLFF. In DNA, the CDR3 is TGTGCCAGCAGCTTACGCGAGCCCAAGAATGAAAAACTGTTTTTT. The full variable domain, its missing parts supplied by reference TRBV13 and TRBJ1-4, is AAGVIQSPRHLIKEKRETATLKCYPIPRHDTVYWYQQGPGQDPQFLISFYEKMQSDKGSIPDRFSAQQFSDYHSELNMSSLELGDSALYFCASSLREPKNEKLFFGSGTQLSVL.

V usage is TRBV5-4 and J usage is TRBJ2-1; D unclear. CDR1 and CDR2 (germline): SGHNT, YYREEE (reference sequence). V was pared by 0 bases and J by 0 bases, with 10 bases between. The CDR3 runs 16 residues. Written as DNA, the CDR3 is TGTGCCAGCAGCTTGGGCGGCGTAAACTCCTACAATGAGCAGTTCTTC. Its translation: CASSLGGVNSYNEQFF.

This chain joins TRBV27 and TRBJ2-1; 9 nucleotides line up with TRBD2. V lost 6 bases, J lost 7 bases, and 13 bases stayed unmatched. Germline loops: CDR1 MNHEY, CDR2 SMNVEV (reference sequence). The CDR3 has 16 residues. The CDR3 nucleotides are TGTGCCAGCAGCCCCTTATTTGGCGGGAGGGCAAATGAGCAGTTCTTC. Protein sequence: CASSPLFGGRANEQFF.

The chain employs TRBV24-1 and TRBJ2-3; 11 bases are shared with TRBD2. Germline V gene lookup returns CDR1 KGHDR and CDR2 SFDVKD. The V gene end was trimmed by 5 bases and the J gene end by 2 bases; junction bases not matched to a gene: 5. The CDR3 is 16 residues long. CDR3: CATSGETSGITDTQYF. As DNA, the CDR3 is TGTGCCACCAGTGGGGAGACTAGCGGGATCACAGATACGCAGTATTTT.

A few counts support this clone. The chain joins TRBV2 to TRBJ2-7; 13 bases agree with TRBD2. V was pared by 8 bases and J by 7 bases, with 5 bases of the junction left unmatched. Looked up from germline, CDR1 is SNHLY and CDR2 is FYNNEI. The CDR3 has 13 amino acids. The CDR3 region has the DNA TGTGCCAGCGGACTAGCGGGAGATGGAGAGCAGTACTTC. Amino acid sequence: CASGLAGDGEQYF.

The chain employs TRBV2 and TRBJ1-5; 8 bases agree with TRBD1. The CDR3 consists of 16 residues. Germline CDR1 reads SNHLY; CDR2 reads FYNNEI. V shed 6 bases, J shed 2 bases, and the junction held 9 bases outside the gene matches. The CDR3 DNA follows: TGTGCCAGCAGGGGTCAGGGGGCGATTGGCAATCAGCCCCAGCATTTT. Translation gives CASRGQGAIGNQPQHF.

This chain links TRBV6-2 or TRBV6-3 with TRBJ2-3; 7 bases are a match to TRBD2. The CDR3 loop spans 14 amino acids. In germline, CDR1 is MNHEY, CDR2 SVGEGT. Trimming at V came to 6 bases and at J to 1 base, leaving 4 bases not matched to a gene. CDR3 bases: TGTGCCAGCAGCTTAGCGGGCGGCACAGATACGCAGTATTTT. Amino acids: CASSLAGGTDTQYF.

V is TRBV29-1 and J is TRBJ2-5; D might be TRBD2 (5 bases). Trimming stripped 6 bases from V and 4 bases from J, with 15 bases between. Germline CDR1 reads SQVTM; CDR2 reads ANQGSEA. There are 13 residues in the CDR3. The CDR3: CSVSPDWRETQYF. The CDR3 DNA is TGCAGCGTGTCACCGGACTGGAGAGAGACCCAGTACTTC.

This chain links TRBV24-1 with TRBJ1-2; TRBD1 agrees at 10 bases. CDR1 KGHDR and CDR2 SFDVKD come from the germline V gene. The CDR3 has 14 residues. V shed 0 bases, J shed 8 bases, and the junction held 2 bases outside the gene matches. CDR3 amino acids: CATSDLGTGVGYTF. DNA of the CDR3: TGTGCCACCAGTGATTTGGGGACAGGGGTCGGCTACACCTTC.

The chain employs TRBV28 and TRBJ2-5; maybe TRBD2 (5 bases). This CDR3 has 15 amino acids. The germline CDR1 and CDR2 sequences are MDHEN and SYDVKM. The V and J ends lost 1 base and 4 bases respectively, with 13 bases between them. CDR3 nucleotides: TGTGCCAGCAGTTTATCTTCCCCGGGAACAGAGACCCAGTACTTC. It codes for CASSLSSPGTETQYF. Together with reference TRBV28 and TRBJ2-5, the CDR3 gives the full variable domain: DVKVTQSSRYLVKRTGEKVFLECVQDMDHENMFWYRQDPGLGLRLIYFSYDVKMKEKGDIPEGYSVSREKKERFSLILESASTNQTSMYLCASSLSSPGTETQYFGPGTRLLVL.

This sequence joins TRBV3-1 (or the pseudogene TRBV3-2) and TRBJ1-1; 9 bases line up with TRBD1. Germline loops: CDR1 LGHDT, CDR2 YNNKEL (reference sequence). The CDR3 runs to 15 residues. Trimming removed 6 bases from V and 1 base from J; junction bases left unmatched: 6. The CDR3 here is CASRTGGSSNTEAFF. In nucleotides, the CDR3 is TGTGCCAGCAGGACAGGGGGAAGTTCGAACACTGAAGCTTTCTTT.

This chain connects TRBV10-3 to TRBJ2-2; TRBD2 agrees at 11 bases. Germline V gives CDR1 ENHRY, CDR2 SYGVKD. This CDR3 has 16 residues. Germline trimming cut 2 bases from V and 5 bases from J; bases unmatched to any gene: 4. CDR3 nucleotides: TGTGCCATCAGTGAGCCACTAGCGGGAGAGACCGGGGAGCTGTTTTTT. This gives the protein CAISEPLAGETGELFF.

This chain connects TRBV15 to TRBJ2-1, with 8 positions matching TRBD2. After removal of 6 bases from V and 1 base from J, the junction contained 5 bases not matched to a gene. Germline V gives CDR1 LNHNV, CDR2 YYDKDF (reference sequence). The CDR3 is 15 residues long. Here the CDR3 DNA reads TGTGCCACCAGTATCCAGCGGGAGTCCTACAATGAGCAGTTCTTC. It codes for CATSIQRESYNEQFF. Complete variable domain (other parts from reference TRBV15 and TRBJ2-1): DAMVIQNPRYQVTQFGKPVTLSCSQTLNHNVMYWYQQKSSQAPKLLFHYYDKDFNNEADTPDNFQSRRPNTSFCFLDIRSPGLGDTAMYLCATSIQRESYNEQFFGPGTRLTVL.

The table lists this clone with a few counts. The chain links TRBV28 to TRBJ2-7; a possible D gene is TRBD1 (7 bases). There are 15 residues in the CDR3. CDR1 is MDHEN, CDR2 SYDVKM, per germline. V lost 1 base and J 0 bases, leaving 10 bases between the germline ends. For the CDR3, the DNA is TGTGCCAGCAGTTTATACAGGGGAGGCTCCTACGAGCAGTACTTC. It is translated as CASSLYRGGSYEQYF.

The rearrangement joins TRBV5-1 to TRBJ1-2; D perhaps matches TRBD1 (5 bases). CDR1 is SGHRS, CDR2 YFSETQ, per germline. V was trimmed by 3 bases and J by 4 bases, leaving 13 bases between them. The CDR3 loop spans 14 amino acids. CDR3 residues: CASSSFLDSYGYTF. DNA for the CDR3: TGCGCCAGCAGCTCCTTCCTCGACAGCTATGGCTACACCTTC.